The 5 T cell receptor beta chains below all came from one sample that was sequenced in a study of regulatory T cells in long-lasting Graves disease. Noted time point: newly diagnosed GD, antithyroid drugs for less than 3 months. After RNA was extracted from PBMCs, the TCR library was made from it. Through Arm-PCR of CDR3 regions and iRepertoire HTBI primers, TCR beta libraries were built. Each CDR3 protein gets one entry after TCRdb re-called the multiplex PCR reads with MiXCR. This table holds 200,000 to 250,000 distinct CDR3 sequences, around 16% found once. The starting material was peripheral blood mononuclear cells (PBMCs), obtained at new diagnosis, from a patient treated with antithyroid drugs. Source of these receptors: a female donor with Graves disease.

This clonotype was seen many times. This chain joins TRBV18 and TRBJ2-1; D unresolved. The germline V gene encodes CDR1 KGHSH and CDR2 LQKENI. Deletions cut 5 bases from V and 6 bases from J, with 14 bases between. The CDR3 spans 14 residues. DNA for the CDR3: TGTGCCAGCTCATCGCCAGCGATGCCCAATGAGCAGTTCTTC. It is translated as CASSSPAMPNEQFF.

This clonotype appeared a few times. The chain carries TRBV4-2 and TRBJ2-3; 8 nucleotides match TRBD2. Germline V CDR1 and CDR2: LGHNA, YNFKEQ. After removal of 4 bases from V and 6 bases from J, the junction contained 6 bases not matched to a gene. The CDR3 spans 14 residues. The CDR3 is CASSPGGGDDTQYF. The CDR3 region has the DNA TGTGCCAGCAGCCCCGGGGGGGGAGACGATACGCAGTATTTT.

This clonotype was detected ten times or more. The rearrangement links TRBV29-1 to TRBJ1-1; D gene ambiguous. Trimming shortened V by 4 bases and J by 5 bases, and 5 bases separated the two germline ends. The CDR3 has 10 amino acids. The germline gives CDR1 SQVTM, CDR2 ANQGSEA. The CDR3 region is CSVGVTEAFF. The CDR3 DNA reads TGCAGCGTTGGAGTAACTGAAGCTTTCTTT.

In this sample, this clonotype turned up many times. The J gene is TRBJ2-5, the V gene TRBV11-3; D is unclear. Trimming removed 6 bases at V and 5 bases at J, with 16 bases between. Germline CDR1 and CDR2: SGHNT and YENEEA. This CDR3 has 14 amino acids. The DNA of the CDR3 is TGTGCCAGCAGAGGGTCACCAAGGATGGAGACCCAGTACTTC. Amino acids: CASRGSPRMETQYF.

This clonotype was detected ten times or more. The chain links TRBV6-1 to TRBJ2-2; a weak D match, TRBD2 (5 bases). Trimming shortened V by 6 bases and J by 5 bases, and 16 bases separated the two germline ends. The CDR3 is made up of 15 amino acids. The germline V gene encodes CDR1 MNHNS and CDR2 SASEGT. CDR3 nucleotide sequence: TGTGCCAGCAGCGAACCGGGATTAGGGACCGGGGAGCTGTTTTTT. This codes for CASSEPGLGTGELFF.